The 5 T cell receptor beta chains listed next were all sequenced from one sample in a study of CD8 T cells in Susac syndrome. The RNA, about 0.45 to 1 ug, was put through reverse transcription using random hexamers. TCRdb re-analysed the immunoSEQ multiplex PCR reads in MiXCR, keeping a single row per CDR3 protein. The sample gives 85,000 to 90,000 distinct CDR3 sequences, 90% to 95% of which show up once; over 0.25% is in the top ten. Sequencing was done on a sample of CD8+ T cells from PBMCs. These TCRs come from a human donor in good health.

The chain uses TRBV7-9 and TRBJ2-7; a weak D match, TRBD1 (5 bases). Germline CDR1 reads SEHNR; CDR2 reads FQNEAQ (reference sequence). V gave up 5 bases and J gave up 5 bases, with 7 bases separating them. This CDR3 region has 11 residues. CDR3 DNA: TGTGCCAGCAGCACCAGGGACGAGCAGTACTTC. Protein: CASSTRDEQYF.

The V call is TRBV7-9, the J call TRBJ2-7, with D possibly TRBD1 on 5 matching bases. CDR1 and CDR2 (germline): SEHNR, FQNEAQ (reference sequence). The V gene lost 5 bases and the J gene lost 2 bases, with 10 bases spanning the gap. CDR3 size: 13 residues. DNA for the CDR3: TGTGCCAGCAGCCCTGACAGAACCTACGAGCAGTACTTC. As protein: CASSPDRTYEQYF.

The chain has TRBV15 and TRBJ1-6, with unresolved D. V was clipped by 5 bases and J by 5 bases, with 13 bases between them. CDR1 and CDR2 from the germline V gene are LNHNV and YYDKDF (reference sequence). The CDR3 length is 15 residues. The CDR3 spells CATSAYRAHNSPLHF. CDR3 DNA sequence: TGTGCCACCAGCGCTTATAGGGCCCATAATTCACCCCTCCACTTT.

This chain uses TRBV2 with TRBJ2-5; no reliable D call. V lost 8 bases and J 2 bases, leaving 9 bases between the germline ends. CDR1 is SNHLY and CDR2 is FYNNEI in the germline V gene. CDR3 length equals 12 residues. CDR3 residues: CASVRVQETQYF. The CDR3 DNA follows: TGTGCCAGCGTCCGGGTTCAAGAGACCCAGTACTTC.

The chain joins TRBV5-1 to TRBJ1-2; tentative D call: TRBD1 (6 bases). CDR3 size: 14 residues. V shed 0 bases and J shed 7 bases, with 13 bases lying between them. The germline gives CDR1 SGHRS, CDR2 YFSETQ. CDR3 sequence: CASSLAPGAGGYTF. CDR3 nucleotides: TGCGCCAGCAGCTTGGCCCCGGGGGCTGGTGGCTACACCTTC.